These 22 T cell receptor beta chains came from one sample sequenced in a study of blood T cell repertoires in COVID-19. Clones were sequenced by immunoSEQ multiplex PCR, and TCRdb holds only the in-frame ones, with some missing. This sample yields a few hundred thousand clones, of which more than 75% are seen a single time; less than 11% belongs to the top ten. The material sequenced was PBMCs or T cells enriched from blood (not recorded which). These TCRs come from a woman between 18 and 30 years old who had recovered from COVID-19.

The J gene is TRBJ1-2, the V gene TRBV12-3 or TRBV12-4; no clear D. CDR3 length: 13 residues. V was clipped by 6 bases and J by 4 bases, with 12 bases between them. CDR3 sequence (DNA): TGTGCCAGCAGCCTAAACAGTGGCTATGGCTACACCTTC. It is translated as CASSLNSGYGYTF.

The chain uses TRBV5-1 and TRBJ2-5; 11 bases are a match to TRBD2. Losses at the gene ends were 3 bases for V and 6 bases for J; bases not matched to a gene: 7. Germline lookup yields CDR1 SGHRS and CDR2 YFSETQ. CDR3 size: 15 residues. The CDR3 here is CASSSFSGGEKTQYF. For the CDR3, the DNA is TGCGCCAGCAGCTCATTTAGCGGGGGGGAAAAGACCCAGTACTTC.

This clone showed up just once. The chain couples TRBV7-9 to TRBJ2-3, with a tentative D call TRBD1 (6 bases). The CDR3 consists of 14 residues. V was cut by 3 bases and J by 2 bases, with 9 bases left in between. CDR1 and CDR2 from the germline V gene are SEHNR and FQNEAQ (reference sequence). The CDR3 DNA reads as TGTGCCAGCAGCTTTGGACAGATCACAGATACGCAGTATTTT. This translates into CASSFGQITDTQYF.

This chain uses TRBV4-1 with TRBJ1-2, with 10 bases aligning to TRBD1. CDR3 size: 17 residues. With 0 bases clipped from V and 3 bases from J, the junction kept 7 bases outside the gene matches. Per germline, CDR1 MGHRA and CDR2 YSYEKL. For the CDR3, the DNA is TGCGCCAGCAGCCAAGATCGGGGACAGGGGAGTTACTATGGCTACACCTTC. It translates to CASSQDRGQGSYYGYTF.

This rearrangement joins TRBV5-8 to TRBJ1-1; D possibly corresponds to TRBD1 (5 bases). Trimming left V 7 bases short and J 5 bases short, with 21 bases between. This CDR3 spans 15 amino acids. Germline values: CDR1 SGHTS, CDR2 YDEGEE. The CDR3 DNA reads as TGTGCCAGCCCCGTAGGCACAGGCTTGGATACTGAAGCTTTCTTT. Protein: CASPVGTGLDTEAFF.

The V and J genes are TRBV5-8 and TRBJ1-5; D is possibly TRBD1 (6 bases). The CDR3 runs to 18 residues. V lost 5 bases and J 0 bases, leaving 21 bases between the germline ends. From germline, CDR1 is SGHTS and CDR2 YDEGEE. In DNA, the CDR3 is TGTGCCAGCAGTCCCGTCGCAGGGGCTATACTTAGCAATCAGCCCCAGCATTTT. Its translation: CASSPVAGAILSNQPQHF.

This clone has only a few counts. This chain connects TRBV30 to TRBJ1-2; D is unclear. With 4 bases removed from V and 4 bases from J, the gap between germline ends came to 13 bases. Looked up from germline, CDR1 is GTSNPN and CDR2 is SVGIG (reference sequence). This CDR3 spans 13 amino acids. The CDR3 sequence is CAWTQANSYGYTF. In DNA, the CDR3 is TGTGCCTGGACCCAGGCCAATTCCTATGGCTACACCTTC.

This chain uses TRBV5-6 with TRBJ1-2; D unresolved. CDR3 length: 12 amino acids. The germline V gene has CDR1 SGHDT and CDR2 YYEEEE. V was pared by 0 bases and J by 7 bases, with 7 bases between. The CDR3 sequence: CASSLDSGGYTF. The CDR3 bases are TGTGCCAGCAGCTTGGACAGCGGTGGCTACACCTTC.

The V and J genes are TRBV14 and TRBJ1-2; 7 nucleotides agree with TRBD1. CDR1 and CDR2 (germline): SGHDN, FVKESK. The CDR3 covers 16 residues. The junction had 12 bases not matched to a gene; V was cut back by 0 bases and J by 8 bases. This chain's CDR3 is CASSQEQTGWVDGYTF. The CDR3 DNA reads TGTGCCAGCAGCCAAGAACAGACAGGGTGGGTCGACGGCTACACCTTC. Full variable domain (remainder filled in from reference TRBV14 and TRBJ1-2): EAGVTQFPSHSVIEKGQTVTLRCDPISGHDNLYWYRRVMGKEIKFLLHFVKESKQDESGMPNNRFLAERTGGTYSTLKVQPAELEDSGVYFCASSQEQTGWVDGYTFGSGTRLTVV.

This clone occurred once. The chain carries TRBV27 and TRBJ2-7, with 10 bases identical to TRBD2. Looked up from germline, CDR1 is MNHEY and CDR2 is SMNVEV (reference sequence). The CDR3 consists of 17 residues. With 7 bases clipped from V and 5 bases from J, the junction kept 17 bases outside the gene matches. DNA of the CDR3: TGTGCCAGCACCATCCGCACTAGCGGGGATCGGATCCACGAGCAGTACTTC. Translating it yields CASTIRTSGDRIHEQYF.

V gene TRBV28 combines with J gene TRBJ1-3; maybe TRBD1 (5 bases). The CDR3 has 15 residues. Germline CDR1 MDHEN, CDR2 SYDVKM. V was trimmed by 5 bases and J by 0 bases, leaving 11 bases between them. The CDR3 DNA reads TGTGCCAGCAGTCTGACAGCTTTCTCTGGAAACACCATATATTTT. This codes for CASSLTAFSGNTIYF.

V and J are TRBV29-1 and TRBJ1-2; D ambiguous. Trimming pared 5 bases from V and 0 bases from J, leaving 4 bases between. The CDR3 has 11 residues. In germline, CDR1 is SQVTM, CDR2 ANQGSEA. The CDR3 sequence is CSVNSNYGYTF. DNA for the CDR3: TGCAGCGTTAACTCTAACTATGGCTACACCTTC.

The chain has TRBV30 and TRBJ1-3; D is unclear. The CDR3 has 11 residues. V was clipped by 2 bases and J by 12 bases, with 11 bases between them. CDR1 is GTSNPN, CDR2 SVGIG, per germline (reference sequence). In nucleotides, the CDR3 is TGTGCCTGGAGTACGACACCGCACATATATTTT. It specifies CAWSTTPHIYF.

V is TRBV6-5 and J is TRBJ1-1; no clear D gene. The CDR3 covers 11 residues. V lost 6 bases and J lost 6, with 8 bases in between. Germline assignment: CDR1 MNHEY and CDR2 SVGAGI. Here the CDR3 DNA reads TGTGCCAGCAGACTGGGCCCTGAAGCTTTCTTT. Its translation is CASRLGPEAFF.

The chain joins TRBV7-2 to TRBJ1-6; D perhaps matches TRBD1 (5 bases). This CDR3 spans 15 amino acids. V lost 2 bases, J lost 8 bases, and 13 bases lay in between. The germline V gene encodes CDR1 SGHTA and CDR2 FQGNSA. CDR3 sequence reads: CASSLRAGEDSPLHF. CDR3 DNA sequence: TGTGCCAGCAGCTTACGGGCGGGGGAGGATTCACCCCTCCACTTT.

The chain carries TRBV2 and TRBJ2-2; D gene unclear. In germline, CDR1 is SNHLY, CDR2 FYNNEI. Trimming removed 10 bases at V and 7 bases at J, with 13 bases between. The CDR3 runs 12 residues. The DNA for the CDR3 is TGTGCCACCCGAGTTCTTTTCGGGGAGCTGTTTTTT. Translation: CATRVLFGELFF.

The chain links TRBV10-2 to TRBJ2-7; D unresolved. This CDR3 has 14 residues. Trimming cost V 1 base and J 2 bases, with 9 bases left between them. The germline CDR1 and CDR2 sequences are WSHSY and SAAADI. This chain's CDR3 is CASSELVQAYEQYF. CDR3 bases: TGCGCCAGCAGTGAGTTAGTCCAGGCCTACGAGCAGTACTTC.

The genes are TRBV30 and TRBJ1-1, with 7 bases matching TRBD1. Trimming removed 4 bases from V and 8 bases from J; junction bases left unmatched: 7. Germline CDR1 is GTSNPN and CDR2 is SVGIG (reference sequence). This CDR3 has 12 residues. Written as DNA, the CDR3 is TGTGCCTGGAAAGACCGGGACAGAGAAGCTTTCTTT. Translation gives CAWKDRDREAFF.

This clone turned up a few times. The chain employs TRBV11-2 and TRBJ1-4, with D tentatively TRBD1 (6 bases). V was trimmed by 3 bases and J by 4 bases, leaving 12 bases between them. CDR3 length: 15 residues. Germline CDR1 reads SGHAT; CDR2 reads FQNNGV. The CDR3 here is CASSFNQGSNEKLFF. In DNA, the CDR3 is TGTGCCAGCAGCTTCAATCAGGGGAGTAATGAAAAACTGTTTTTT.

This rearrangement joins TRBV19 to TRBJ1-3; D possibly corresponds to TRBD1 (6 bases). Per the germline V gene, CDR1 is LNHDA and CDR2 is SQIVND (reference sequence). The length of the CDR3 is 18 residues. V lost 3 bases and J 0 bases, leaving 18 bases between the germline ends. The CDR3 reads CASSIEWQGILSGNTIYF. Written as DNA, the CDR3 is TGTGCCAGTAGTATCGAATGGCAGGGGATACTCTCTGGAAACACCATATATTTT.

The chain has TRBV19 and TRBJ2-7, with TRBD1 identical over 7 bases. V was clipped by 9 bases and J by 4 bases; unmatched bases: 12. Germline CDR1 LNHDA, CDR2 SQIVND (reference sequence). The CDR3 is 14 amino acids. The DNA of the CDR3 is TGTGCCAGCACCGAGGGGCAGGGGGAATACGAGCAGTACTTC. Residues: CASTEGQGEYEQYF.

The chain employs TRBV5-5 and TRBJ2-5; 8 positions match TRBD2. V was clipped by 4 bases and J by 4 bases; unmatched bases: 15. Germline values: CDR1 SGHKS, CDR2 YYEKEE (reference sequence). This CDR3 spans 17 amino acids. CDR3 amino acids: CASSGVLGGGRGETQYF. The DNA for the CDR3 is TGTGCCAGCAGCGGGGTACTGGGCGGGGGGCGAGGAGAGACCCAGTACTTC.